This T cell receptor beta chain was identified during a study of shared clonotypes between healthy human individuals. About the study: Three plates were used per donor for CD4 naive, three for CD4 memory, two for CD8 naive and one for CD8 memory.

In the original workflow: ImmunoSEQ sequences covered only the junction and lacked quality scores; filtering therefore differed. Sequenced by immunoSEQ multiplex PCR; TCRdb stores in-frame clones only, minus some. The D gene and trimming were derived from the DNA, and the V and J assignments and clone size from that table. Of millions of clones listed, roughly 94% are singletons. Turning to this clone: Antigen specificity is unknown.

Findings of the study overall: The researchers took only blood, and tissue repertoires probably look different. In contrast to clonotypes shared by all four donors, non-shared clonotypes had lower generation probabilities.

This clonotype was sampled from a man between 18 and 29 years old in good health. The sample consisted of naive CD4+ T cells sorted from blood. Subset of the sample: CD45RA+ positively selected.

In DNA form, the CDR3 reads TGTGCCAGCAGCTTAGGAGAGGGGCGTGAGCAGTTCTTC. As protein: CASSLGEGREQFF. The chain has TRBV7-2 and TRBJ2-1, with D perhaps matching TRBD1 or TRBD2 (5 bases each). The CDR3 covers 13 residues. CDR1 SGHTA and CDR2 FQGNSA come from the germline V gene. Trimming removed 1 base at V and 9 bases at J, with 10 bases between.